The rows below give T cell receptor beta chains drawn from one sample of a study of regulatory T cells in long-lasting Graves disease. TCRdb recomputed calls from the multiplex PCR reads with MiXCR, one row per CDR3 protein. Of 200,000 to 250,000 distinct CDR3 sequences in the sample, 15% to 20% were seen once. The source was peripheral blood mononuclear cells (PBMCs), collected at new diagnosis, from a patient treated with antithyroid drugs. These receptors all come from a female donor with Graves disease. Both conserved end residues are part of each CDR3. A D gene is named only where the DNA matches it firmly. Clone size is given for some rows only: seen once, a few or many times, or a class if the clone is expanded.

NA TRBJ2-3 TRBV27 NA TGTGCCAGCAGAAAGACAGATACGCAGTATTTT CASRKTDTQYF
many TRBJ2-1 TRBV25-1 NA TGTGCCAGCAGTGGCCCCGGACAGCGGAGGGGTGAGCAGTTCTTC CASSGPGQRRGEQFF
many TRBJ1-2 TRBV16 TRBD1 TGTGCCAGCAGCCAATGGTCCCTCCCGGGACAGGGGGATGGCTACACCTTC CASSQWSLPGQGDGYTF
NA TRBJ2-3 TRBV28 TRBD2 TGTGCCAGCAGTTCCTGGGCTAGCGGGAGTCAAGAGCAGTATTTT CASSSWASGSQEQYF
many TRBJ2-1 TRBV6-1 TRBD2 TGTGCCAGCAGCCCGGGCGGGACTAGCGGCTACAATGAGCAGTTCTTC CASSPGGTSGYNEQFF
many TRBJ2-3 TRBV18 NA TGTGCCAGCTCACCTCTTACCACAGATACGCAGTATTTT CASSPLTTDTQYF
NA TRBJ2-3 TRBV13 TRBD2 TGTGCCAGCAGGCTAGCGGGAGGTATGGATACGCAGTATTTT CASRLAGGMDTQYF
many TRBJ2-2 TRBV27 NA TGTGCCAGCAGTTTATCCAGGAACACCGGGGAGCTGTTTTTT CASSLSRNTGELFF
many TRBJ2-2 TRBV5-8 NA TGTGCCAGCAGCGCGCGTGGACACTCCACCGGGGAGCTGTTTTTT CASSARGHSTGELFF
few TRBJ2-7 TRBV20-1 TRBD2 TGCAGTGCTCACTCAGGGACTAGCGGGACATCCTACGAGCAGTACTTC CSAHSGTSGTSYEQYF
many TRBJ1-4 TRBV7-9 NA TGTGCCAGCAGCTTTGGGTGGCAAGTGACTAATGAAAAACTGTTTTTT CASSFGWQVTNEKLFF
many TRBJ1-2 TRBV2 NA TGTGCCAGCAGTGCAATCCTCGAGGGCTATGGCTACACCTTC CASSAILEGYGYTF
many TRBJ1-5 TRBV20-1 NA TGCAGTGCCGGGGTAGGAAGCAATCAGCCCCAGCATTTT CSAGVGSNQPQHF
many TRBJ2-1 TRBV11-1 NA TGTGCCAGCAGCCTAGCGAGACTTAACAATGAGCAGTTCTTC CASSLARLNNEQFF
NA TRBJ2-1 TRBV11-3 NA TGTGCCAGCAGCTTTTATGGACTATCGGGGCAGTTCTTC CASSFYGLSGQFF
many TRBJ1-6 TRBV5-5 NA TGTGCCAGCAGCGTCCGGGACCGAGGCGATTCACCCCTCCACTTT CASSVRDRGDSPLHF
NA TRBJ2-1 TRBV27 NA TGTGCCAGCAGTTTCGGCTTGCTGCGTGAGCAGTTCTTC CASSFGLLREQFF
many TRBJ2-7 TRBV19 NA TGTGCCAGTAGTGACAGCAGGGGCTTAGGCTACGAGCAGTACTTC CASSDSRGLGYEQYF
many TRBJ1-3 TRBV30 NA TGTGCCTGGAATCGTCCAGGAGGATACTCTGGAAACACCATATATTTT CAWNRPGGYSGNTIYF
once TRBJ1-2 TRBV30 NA TGTGCCTGGAGTGCTCAGCTACTTAACTATGGCTACACCTTC CAWSAQLLNYGYTF
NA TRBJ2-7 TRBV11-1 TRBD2 TGTGCCAGCAGCTTAGGGCCAGCGGGGGCCTACGAGCAGTACTTC CASSLGPAGAYEQYF
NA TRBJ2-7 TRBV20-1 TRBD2 TGCAGTGCTAGGGGACTAGCGGGAGGGCAAACCTACGAGCAGTACTTC CSARGLAGGQTYEQYF
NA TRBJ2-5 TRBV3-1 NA TGTGCCAGCACCCGAGGAGGGACCAAAGAGACCCAGTACTTC CASTRGGTKETQYF
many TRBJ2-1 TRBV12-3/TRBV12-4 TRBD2 TGTGCCAGCAGTTTAGCGAGGGTAGCGGGAGGGCCAGGGAATGAGCAGTTCTTC CASSLARVAGGPGNEQFF
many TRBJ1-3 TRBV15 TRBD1 TGTGCCACCAGCACGGACAGGGTGGCAAACACCATATATTTT CATSTDRVANTIYF
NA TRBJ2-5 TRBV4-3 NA TGCGCCAGCAGCCCTGAGGGGTGGGAGACCCAGTACTTC CASSPEGWETQYF
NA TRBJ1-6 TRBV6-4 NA TGTGCCAGCAGTTCCCAGGGAGAGAATTCACCCCTCCACTTT CASSSQGENSPLHF
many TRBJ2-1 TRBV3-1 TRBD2 TGTGCCAGCAGCCAAGTTACTAGCGGTCTGCAGTTCTTC CASSQVTSGLQFF
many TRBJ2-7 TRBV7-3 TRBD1 TGTGCCAGCAGCTTAACCCCAGGGGGATACGAGCAGTACTTC CASSLTPGGYEQYF
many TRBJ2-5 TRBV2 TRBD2 TGTGCCAGCAGTGAAGGAGCTGGCGGGAGGGCCTGGGAGACCCAGTACTTC CASSEGAGGRAWETQYF